These T cell receptor beta chains were read from a single sample in a study of T-cell memory formation after mild COVID-19. TCRdb recomputed calls from the 5' RACE reads with MiXCR, one row per CDR3 protein. Here the sample spans roughly 350,000 distinct CDR3 sequences, approximately 13% being singletons. The sample consisted of PBMCs or a T cell subset sorted from them (not recorded which). Source of these receptors: a man aged 18 to 29 who had mild COVID-19 (a few samples of this study predate the infection). Cell type and time point are not known. Each CDR3 is given with its conserved first and last residue. The order of the fields is V gene, CDR3 protein.

TRBV7-8 | CASSFRAGELFF
TRBV10-3 | CAISESVLAGDTDTQYF
TRBV11-2 | CASSGAAGSSYNEQFF
TRBV12-3/TRBV12-4 | CASSPRTGRYEQFF
TRBV29-1 | CSLWGDIQETQYF
TRBV6-5 | CASRDTGTGYPQAFF
TRBV19 | CAARRGNTIYF
TRBV12-3/TRBV12-4 | CASSPGGLKETQYF
TRBV7-9 | CASSLGTERTEQFF
TRBV25-1 | CASSDGTYHSEKLFF
TRBV7-3 | CAIHDSRTGELFF
TRBV6-2/TRBV6-3 | CASRLAGGQDTQYF
TRBV7-8 | CASSPGGLDARVYNEQFF
TRBV12-3/TRBV12-4 | CASSPNDRGTYGYTF
TRBV27 | CASSLRQGASGELFF
TRBV29-1 | CSGGPHSNTEAFF
TRBV20-1 | CSASRRDYGYTF
TRBV10-3 | CAISVGLGAYEQYF
TRBV6-6 | CASSYSGLGQLNTEAFF
TRBV7-2 | CASSPGTVGYTF
TRBV4-3 | CASSQDPRSGGLLEQYF
TRBV4-3 | CASSQQTGTGAGYTF
TRBV4-3 | CASSHHPGQGNSEQFF
TRBV7-9 | CASSLQGVGTDTQYF
TRBV7-8 | CASSQTWKNTEAFF
TRBV7-9 | CASSRTSGGKETQYF
TRBV21-1 | CASSWGQGQGYTF
TRBV4-1 | CASSQVDAGNTIYF
TRBV5-5 | CASSLGLTGLKTQYF
TRBV12-3/TRBV12-4 | CASQQGYQETQYF
TRBV12-3/TRBV12-4 | CASKRLAGGVTDTQYF
TRBV4-3 | CASSLRWGAGELFF
TRBV14 | CASSQVRGSGKNIQYF
TRBV6-2/TRBV6-3 | CASSGTGGFYEQYF
TRBV5-6 | CASSKGQGETQYF
TRBV7-2 | CASSLWRGDYNEQFF
TRBV15 | CATSRDQQGGGTDTQYF
TRBV6-6 | CASYPRGAGNEKLFF
TRBV11-2 | CASSLITRAMNTEAFF
TRBV5-1 | CASSSGTFSSYNEQFF
TRBV4-2 | CASSQVPLRGLGNTIYF
TRBV6-1 | CASSRWGVQWPDTQYF
TRBV3-1 | CASSQAGRAFTEAFF
TRBV5-7 | CASSSTLAGAADTQYF
TRBV5-6 | CASSLDTGETQYF
TRBV4-3 | CASSQVGASTDTQYF
TRBV12-3/TRBV12-4 | CASSEDSEAFF
TRBV20-1 | CSAQSTSISTDTQYF
TRBV6-5 | CASSRDRGQYWADTQYF
TRBV7-9 | CASSADGPAPFF
TRBV6-1 | CASSDYSGTLRAPLHF
TRBV10-3 | CAISPGSKSSPEQYF
TRBV20-1 | CSAILQTDTQYF
TRBV7-9 | CASSLARAGNTEAFF
TRBV7-8 | CASRLAGGNEQFF